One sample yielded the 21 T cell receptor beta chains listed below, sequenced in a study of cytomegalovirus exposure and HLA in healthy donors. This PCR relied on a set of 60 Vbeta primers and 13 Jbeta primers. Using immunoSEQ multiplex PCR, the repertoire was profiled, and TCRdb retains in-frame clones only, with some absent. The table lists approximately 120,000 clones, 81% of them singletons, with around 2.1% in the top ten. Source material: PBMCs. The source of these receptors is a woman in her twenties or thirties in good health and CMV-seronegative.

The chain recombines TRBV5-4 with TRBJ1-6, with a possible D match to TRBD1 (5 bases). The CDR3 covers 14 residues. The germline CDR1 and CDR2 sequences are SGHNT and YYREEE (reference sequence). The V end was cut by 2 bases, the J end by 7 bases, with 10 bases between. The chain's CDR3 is CASSFPGLNSPLHF. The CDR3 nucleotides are TGTGCCAGCAGCTTCCCAGGGTTGAATTCACCCCTCCACTTT.

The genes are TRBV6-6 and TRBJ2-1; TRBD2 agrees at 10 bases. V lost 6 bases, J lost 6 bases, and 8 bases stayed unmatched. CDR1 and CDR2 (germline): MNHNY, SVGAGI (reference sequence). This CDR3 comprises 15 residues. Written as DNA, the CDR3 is TGTGCCAGCAGCGCTCTAGCGGGAGCCTCCAATGAGCAGTTCTTC. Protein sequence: CASSALAGASNEQFF.

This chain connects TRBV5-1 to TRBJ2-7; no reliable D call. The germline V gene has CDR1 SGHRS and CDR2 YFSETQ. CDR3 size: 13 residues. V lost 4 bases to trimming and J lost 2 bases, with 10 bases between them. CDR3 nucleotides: TGCGCCAGCAGCCCCGGGTACACCTACGAGCAGTACTTC. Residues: CASSPGYTYEQYF.

The CDR3 here is CASSMSGGADNQPQHF. CDR3 sequence (DNA): TGTGCCAGTAGTATGTCAGGGGGTGCGGACAATCAGCCCCAGCATTTT. This rearrangement joins TRBV19 to TRBJ1-5, with 7 bases fitting TRBD1. After removal of 3 bases from V and 3 bases from J, the junction contained 8 bases not matched to a gene. The length of the CDR3 is 16 residues. The germline V gene has CDR1 LNHDA and CDR2 SQIVND (reference sequence).

CDR3 loop: CASSEASSYEQYF. Written as DNA, the CDR3 is TGTGCCAGCAGTGAAGCGAGCTCCTACGAGCAGTACTTC. V usage is TRBV2 and J usage is TRBJ2-7, with D unclear. The germline CDR1 and CDR2 sequences are SNHLY and FYNNEI. The length of the CDR3 is 13 residues. V was pared by 0 bases and J by 0 bases, with 3 bases between.

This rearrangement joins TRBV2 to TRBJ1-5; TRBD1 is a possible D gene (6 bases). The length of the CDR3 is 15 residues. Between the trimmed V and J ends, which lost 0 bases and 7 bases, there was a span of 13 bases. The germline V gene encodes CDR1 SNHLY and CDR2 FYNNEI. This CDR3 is CASSEARGAGQPQHF. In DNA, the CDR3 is TGTGCCAGCAGTGAAGCACGGGGGGCAGGGCAGCCCCAGCATTTT.

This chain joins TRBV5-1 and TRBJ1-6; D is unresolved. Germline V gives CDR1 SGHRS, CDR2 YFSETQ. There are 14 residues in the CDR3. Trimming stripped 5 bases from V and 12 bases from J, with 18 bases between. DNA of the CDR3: TGCGCCAGCAGGGTATTTGGACTCGAAGGACCCCTCCACTTT. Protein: CASRVFGLEGPLHF.

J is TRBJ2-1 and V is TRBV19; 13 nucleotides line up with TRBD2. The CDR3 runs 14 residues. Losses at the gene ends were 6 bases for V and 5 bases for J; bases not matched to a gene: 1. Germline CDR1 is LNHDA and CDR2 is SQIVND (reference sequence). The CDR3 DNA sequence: TGTGCCAGTAGGGGGACTAGCGGGAACAATGAGCAGTTCTTC. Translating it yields CASRGTSGNNEQFF.

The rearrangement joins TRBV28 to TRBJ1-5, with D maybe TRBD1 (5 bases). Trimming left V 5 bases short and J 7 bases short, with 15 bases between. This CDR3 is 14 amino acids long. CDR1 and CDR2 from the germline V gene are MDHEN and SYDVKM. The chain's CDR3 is CASSKLGGSQPQHF. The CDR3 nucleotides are TGTGCCAGCAGTAAATTGGGGGGTTCACAGCCCCAGCATTTT.

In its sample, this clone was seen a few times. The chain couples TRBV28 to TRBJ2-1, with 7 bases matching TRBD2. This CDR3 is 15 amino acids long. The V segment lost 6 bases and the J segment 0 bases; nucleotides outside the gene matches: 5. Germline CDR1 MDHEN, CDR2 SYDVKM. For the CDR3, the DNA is TGTGCCAGCAGGGGGGGGTTGAGCTCCTACAATGAGCAGTTCTTC. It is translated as CASRGGLSSYNEQFF.

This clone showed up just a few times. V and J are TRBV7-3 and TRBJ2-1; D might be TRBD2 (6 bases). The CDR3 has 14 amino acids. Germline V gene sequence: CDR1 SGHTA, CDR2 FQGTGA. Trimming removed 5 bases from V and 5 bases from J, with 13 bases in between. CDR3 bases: TGTGCCAGCAGCCGGGCGGGAAGGGACAATGAGCAGTTCTTC. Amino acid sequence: CASSRAGRDNEQFF.

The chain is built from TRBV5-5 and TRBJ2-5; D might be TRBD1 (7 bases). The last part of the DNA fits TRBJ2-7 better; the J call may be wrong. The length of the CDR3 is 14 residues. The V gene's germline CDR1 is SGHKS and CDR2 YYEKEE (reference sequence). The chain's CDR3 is CASSFGQGGYEQYF. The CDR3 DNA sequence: TGTGCCAGCAGCTTTGGGCAGGGGGGCTACGAGCAGTACTTC.

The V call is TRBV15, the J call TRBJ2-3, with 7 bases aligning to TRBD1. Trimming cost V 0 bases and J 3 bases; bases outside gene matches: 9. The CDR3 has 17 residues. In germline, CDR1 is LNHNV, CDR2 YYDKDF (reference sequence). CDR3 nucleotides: TGTGCCACCAGCAGAGAAGGGACAGACGGATTAACAGATACGCAGTATTTT. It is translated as CATSREGTDGLTDTQYF.

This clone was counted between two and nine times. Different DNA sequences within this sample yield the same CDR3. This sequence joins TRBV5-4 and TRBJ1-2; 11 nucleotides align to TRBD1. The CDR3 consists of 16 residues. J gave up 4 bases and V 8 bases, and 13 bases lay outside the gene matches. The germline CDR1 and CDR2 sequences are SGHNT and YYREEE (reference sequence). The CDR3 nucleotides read TGTGCCAGTCATCCGGGGACAGGGGGATATGGCTATGGCTACACCTTC. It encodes CASHPGTGGYGYGYTF.

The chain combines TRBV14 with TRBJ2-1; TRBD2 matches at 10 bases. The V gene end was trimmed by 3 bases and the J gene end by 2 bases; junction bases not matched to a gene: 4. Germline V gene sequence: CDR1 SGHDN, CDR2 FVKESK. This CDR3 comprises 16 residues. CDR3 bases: TGTGCCAGCAGCCAGATAGCGGGAGGAGCCTACAATGAGCAGTTCTTC. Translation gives CASSQIAGGAYNEQFF.

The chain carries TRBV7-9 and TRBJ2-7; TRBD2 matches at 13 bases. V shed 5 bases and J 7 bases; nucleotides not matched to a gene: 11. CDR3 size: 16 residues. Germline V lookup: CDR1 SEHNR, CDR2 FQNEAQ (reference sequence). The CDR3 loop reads CASSLTGLAGVGEQYF. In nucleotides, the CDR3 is TGTGCCAGCAGCCTTACCGGACTAGCGGGAGTAGGTGAGCAGTACTTC.

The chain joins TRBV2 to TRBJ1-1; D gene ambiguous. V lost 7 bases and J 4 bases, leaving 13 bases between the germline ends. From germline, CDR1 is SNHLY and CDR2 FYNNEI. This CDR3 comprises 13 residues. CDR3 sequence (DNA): TGTGCCAGCATGGGCACCCTCGCCACTGAAGCTTTCTTT. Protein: CASMGTLATEAFF.

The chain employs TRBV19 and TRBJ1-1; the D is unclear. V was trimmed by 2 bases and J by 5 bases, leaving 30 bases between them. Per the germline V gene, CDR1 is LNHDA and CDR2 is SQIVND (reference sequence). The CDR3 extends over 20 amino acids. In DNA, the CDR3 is TGTGCCAGTAGTATAAGGCAGGAGATGTTTTGGGAGGGAATGGGGACTGAAGCTTTCTTT. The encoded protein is CASSIRQEMFWEGMGTEAFF. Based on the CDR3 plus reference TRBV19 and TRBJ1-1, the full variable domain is DGGITQSPKYLFRKEGQNVTLSCEQNLNHDAMYWYRQDPGQGLRLIYYSQIVNDFQKGDIAEGYSVSREKKESFPLTVTSAQKNPTAFYLCASSIRQEMFWEGMGTEAFFGQGTRLTVV.

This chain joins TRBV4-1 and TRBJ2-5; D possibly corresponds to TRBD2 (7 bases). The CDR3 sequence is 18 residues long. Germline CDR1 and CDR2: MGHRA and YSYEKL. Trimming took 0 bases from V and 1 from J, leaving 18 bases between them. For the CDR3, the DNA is TGCGCCAGCAGCCAAGATCCTGCACAGGGAGGGGTCCAAGAGACCCAGTACTTC. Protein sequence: CASSQDPAQGGVQETQYF.

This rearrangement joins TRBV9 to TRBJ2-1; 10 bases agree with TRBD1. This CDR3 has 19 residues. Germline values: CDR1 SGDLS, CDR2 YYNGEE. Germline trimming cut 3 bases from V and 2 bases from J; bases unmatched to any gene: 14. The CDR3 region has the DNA TGTGCCAGCAGCGACAGCCGGGACAGGGGCTTTTCGGCCTACAATGAGCAGTTCTTC. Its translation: CASSDSRDRGFSAYNEQFF.

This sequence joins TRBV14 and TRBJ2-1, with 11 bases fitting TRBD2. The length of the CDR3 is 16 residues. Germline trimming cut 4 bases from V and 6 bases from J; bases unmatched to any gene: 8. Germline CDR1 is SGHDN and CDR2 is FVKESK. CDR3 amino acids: CASSRSPGLAANEQFF. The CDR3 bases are TGTGCCAGCAGCCGATCTCCGGGACTAGCGGCCAATGAGCAGTTCTTC.